The present T cell receptor (beta chain) was sequenced within a study of T cells after yellow fever vaccination. Study as a whole: Preparation of fractions with low cell numbers was performed using SMART-Seq v4 Ultra Low Input.

Broader study findings: Among all clonotypes, a small share was observed in both CD4 and CD8 compartments. Detection of almost all vaccine-responding clonotypes in sorted memory subsets failed on day 0.

TCRdb ran MiXCR on the 5' RACE reads and lists one entry per CDR3 protein. The top ten clones hold roughly 20% of a sample with under 25,000 distinct CDR3 sequences, approximately 5.2% of them seen once. This clonotype was detected ten times or more. The TCR was taken from a man between 18 and 35 years old who received the YFV17D yellow fever vaccine. The sample in question was PBMCs, either bulk or a sorted T-cell subset (CD4+, CD8+, memory, or dextramer-sorted; not recorded which), obtained roughly seven weeks after the first yellow fever vaccination.

CDR3 sequence: CAWGSGGYEQYF. The CDR3, as DNA: TGTGCCTGGGGCTCTGGGGGGTACGAGCAGTACTTC. The gene calls are TRBV30 and TRBJ2-7; a weak D match, TRBD2 (6 bases). The CDR3 covers 12 residues. The V end lost 5 bases, the J end lost 4 bases, and 12 bases lay between the germline ends. Looked up from germline, CDR1 is GTSNPN and CDR2 is SVGIG (reference sequence).